Listed below are T cell receptor beta chains from one sample, sequenced in a study of Ad26.COV2.S vaccination and SARS-CoV-2 variants. Some clones are missing from TCRdb's copy, which holds only in-frame ones; the method was immunoSEQ multiplex PCR. In the table there are around 370,000 clones, under 95% of which are singletons. Specimen: peripheral blood, collected after recovery from COVID-19. The receptors here all came from a human donor who had recovered from COVID-19. CDR3s leave out the opening cysteine and the closing phenylalanine or tryptophan. The order of the fields is CDR3 protein, J gene, V gene, D gene, CDR3 length. D genes are given only for firm matches.

CDR3: ASSTAGTSFNEKLF; J: TRBJ1-4; V: TRBV13; D: .; length: 14
CDR3: ASSKGASSGNTIY; J: TRBJ1-3; V: TRBV2; D: TRBD1; length: 13
CDR3: ASSLGRSLGRANYGYT; J: TRBJ1-2; V: TRBV5-1; D: .; length: 16
CDR3: ASSVGRVGTEAF; J: TRBJ1-1; V: TRBV9; D: .; length: 12
CDR3: ASSLTGDRDTIY; J: TRBJ1-3; V: TRBV11-2; D: TRBD1; length: 12
CDR3: ASSLGTSARETQY; J: TRBJ2-5; V: TRBV7-9; D: TRBD2; length: 13
CDR3: ASSFSFNTEAF; J: TRBJ1-1; V: TRBV7-8; D: .; length: 11
CDR3: ASSADRGNEKLF; J: TRBJ1-4; V: TRBV11-2; D: TRBD1; length: 12
CDR3: ASSPVGNSNQPQH; J: TRBJ1-5; V: TRBV18; D: .; length: 13
CDR3: ASSQFDETTGIQPQH; J: TRBJ1-5; V: TRBV5-6; D: TRBD1; length: 15
CDR3: ASSKSGLLITGELF; J: TRBJ2-2; V: TRBV7-2; D: .; length: 14
CDR3: ASSFTGVTGELF; J: TRBJ2-2; V: TRBV7-3; D: TRBD1; length: 12
CDR3: ASSTFPPGLAGITDTQY; J: TRBJ2-3; V: TRBV19; D: TRBD2; length: 17
CDR3: ATQSGDRAQEPQH; J: TRBJ1-5; V: TRBV10-3; D: TRBD1; length: 13
CDR3: ASSEALLGEQY; J: TRBJ2-7; V: TRBV7-9; D: .; length: 11
CDR3: ASSISELAGGPQSNEQF; J: TRBJ2-1; V: TRBV5-1; D: TRBD2; length: 17
CDR3: ASSDLESYGYT; J: TRBJ1-2; V: TRBV2; D: .; length: 11
CDR3: ASSVTPSRPQH; J: TRBJ1-5; V: TRBV6-6; D: .; length: 11
CDR3: ASSLRTGIQETQY; J: TRBJ2-5; V: TRBV7-3; D: TRBD1; length: 13
CDR3: ASSPVRGYTEAF; J: TRBJ1-1; V: TRBV7-9; D: .; length: 12
CDR3: SVGHQGVASGANVLT; J: TRBJ2-6; V: TRBV29-1; D: TRBD1; length: 15